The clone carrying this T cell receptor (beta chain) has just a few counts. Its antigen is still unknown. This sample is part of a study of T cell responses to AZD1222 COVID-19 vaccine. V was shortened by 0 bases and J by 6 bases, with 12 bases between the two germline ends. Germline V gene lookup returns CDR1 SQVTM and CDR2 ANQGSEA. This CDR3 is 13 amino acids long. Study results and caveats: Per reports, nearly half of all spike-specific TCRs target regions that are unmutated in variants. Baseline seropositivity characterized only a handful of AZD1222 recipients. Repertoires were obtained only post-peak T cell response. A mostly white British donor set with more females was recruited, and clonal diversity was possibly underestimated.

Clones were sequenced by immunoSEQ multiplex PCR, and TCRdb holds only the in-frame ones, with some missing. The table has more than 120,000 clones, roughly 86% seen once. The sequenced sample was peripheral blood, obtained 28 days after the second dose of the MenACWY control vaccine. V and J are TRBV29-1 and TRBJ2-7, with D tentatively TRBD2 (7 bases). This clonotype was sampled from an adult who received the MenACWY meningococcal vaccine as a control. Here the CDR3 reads CSVEEEGGREQYF. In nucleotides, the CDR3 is TGCAGCGTTGAAGAGGAGGGGGGGCGCGAGCAGTACTTC.